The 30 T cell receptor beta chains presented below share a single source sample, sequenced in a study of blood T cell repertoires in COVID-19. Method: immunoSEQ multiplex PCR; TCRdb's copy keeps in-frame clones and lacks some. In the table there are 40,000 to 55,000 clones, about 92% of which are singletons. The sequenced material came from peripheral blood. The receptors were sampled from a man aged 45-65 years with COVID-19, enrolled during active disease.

This CDR3 reads CASSLGLNSYNEQFF. CDR3 sequence (DNA): TGTGCCAGCAGCCTGGGACTTAACTCCTACAATGAGCAGTTCTTC. V usage is TRBV6-5 and J usage is TRBJ2-1, with D perhaps matching TRBD2 (6 bases). Germline-derived CDR1 and CDR2 are MNHEY and SVGAGI. The ends were cut back, 6 bases at V and 0 bases at J, with 12 bases in the middle. This CDR3 is built from 15 residues.

The CDR3 sequence is CASRRQGNTEAFF. DNA of the CDR3: TGTGCCAGCAGGCGACAGGGGAACACTGAAGCTTTCTTT. This chain connects TRBV7-9 to TRBJ1-1; 7 positions agree with TRBD1. Germline loops: CDR1 SEHNR, CDR2 FQNEAQ (reference sequence). CDR3 length equals 13 residues. Trimming cost V 6 bases and J 1 base; bases outside gene matches: 2.

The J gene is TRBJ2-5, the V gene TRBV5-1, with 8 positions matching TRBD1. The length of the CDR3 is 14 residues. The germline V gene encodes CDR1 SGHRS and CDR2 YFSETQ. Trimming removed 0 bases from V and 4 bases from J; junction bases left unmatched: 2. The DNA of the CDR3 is TGCGCCAGCAGCTTGGTTACAGGGGGAGAGACCCAGTACTTC. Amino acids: CASSLVTGGETQYF.

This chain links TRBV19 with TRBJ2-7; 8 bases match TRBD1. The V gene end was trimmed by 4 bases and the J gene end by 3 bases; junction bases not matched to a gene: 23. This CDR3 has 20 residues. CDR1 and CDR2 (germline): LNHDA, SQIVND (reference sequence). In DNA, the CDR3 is TGTGCCAGTAGTACCTTCGGGACAGGTGGCACGGCCCCACTATTCTACGAGCAGTACTTC. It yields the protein CASSTFGTGGTAPLFYEQYF. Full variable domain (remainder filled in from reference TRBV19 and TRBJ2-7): DGGITQSPKYLFRKEGQNVTLSCEQNLNHDAMYWYRQDPGQGLRLIYYSQIVNDFQKGDIAEGYSVSREKKESFPLTVTSAQKNPTAFYLCASSTFGTGGTAPLFYEQYFGPGTRLTVT.

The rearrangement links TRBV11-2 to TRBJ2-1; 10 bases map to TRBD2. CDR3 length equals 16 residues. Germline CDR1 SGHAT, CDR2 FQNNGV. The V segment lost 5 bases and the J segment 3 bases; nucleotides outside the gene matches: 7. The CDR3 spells CASSPTAGGGYNEQFF. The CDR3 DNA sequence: TGTGCCAGCAGCCCGACAGCGGGAGGGGGCTACAATGAGCAGTTCTTC.

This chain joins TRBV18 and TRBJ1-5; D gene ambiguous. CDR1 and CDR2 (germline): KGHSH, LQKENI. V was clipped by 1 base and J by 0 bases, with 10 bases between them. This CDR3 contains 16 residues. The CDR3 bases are TGTGCCAGCTCACCACGAGAGTCGTATAGCAATCAGCCCCAGCATTTT. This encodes CASSPRESYSNQPQHF.

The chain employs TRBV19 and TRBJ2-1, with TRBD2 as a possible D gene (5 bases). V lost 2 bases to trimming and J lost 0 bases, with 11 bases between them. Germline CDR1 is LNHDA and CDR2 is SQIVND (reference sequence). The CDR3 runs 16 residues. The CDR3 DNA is TGTGCCAGTAGTATACCGGGGTATAGCTCCTACAATGAGCAGTTCTTC. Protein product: CASSIPGYSSYNEQFF.

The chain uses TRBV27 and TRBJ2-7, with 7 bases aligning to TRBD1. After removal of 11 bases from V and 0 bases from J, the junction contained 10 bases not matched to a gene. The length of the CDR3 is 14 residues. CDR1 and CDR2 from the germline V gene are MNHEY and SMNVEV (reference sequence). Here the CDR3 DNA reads TGTGCCTGTGGGACAGCGGCAAACTCCTACGAGCAGTACTTC. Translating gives CACGTAANSYEQYF.

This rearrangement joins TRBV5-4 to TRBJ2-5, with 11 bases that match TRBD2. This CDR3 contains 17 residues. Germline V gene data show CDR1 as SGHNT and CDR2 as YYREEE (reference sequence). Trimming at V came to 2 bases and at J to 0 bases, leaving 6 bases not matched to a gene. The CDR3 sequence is CASSFGTSGRHQETQYF. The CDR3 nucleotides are TGTGCCAGCAGCTTCGGGACTAGCGGCCGGCACCAAGAGACCCAGTACTTC.

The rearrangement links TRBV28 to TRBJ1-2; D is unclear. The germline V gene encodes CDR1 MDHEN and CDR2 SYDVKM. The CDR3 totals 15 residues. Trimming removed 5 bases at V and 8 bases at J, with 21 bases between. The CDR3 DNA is TGTGCCAGCAGTCCTATACCACCCGGAGGGTGGGGCTACACCTTC. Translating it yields CASSPIPPGGWGYTF.

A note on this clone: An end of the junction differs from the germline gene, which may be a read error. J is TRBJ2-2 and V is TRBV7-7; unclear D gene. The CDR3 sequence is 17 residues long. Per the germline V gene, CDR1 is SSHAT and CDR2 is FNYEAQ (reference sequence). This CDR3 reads CASSSLPRNSGTGELFF. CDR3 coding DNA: TGTGCTAGCAGCTCCTTACCACGAAACTCGGGCACCGGGGAGCTGTTTTTT.

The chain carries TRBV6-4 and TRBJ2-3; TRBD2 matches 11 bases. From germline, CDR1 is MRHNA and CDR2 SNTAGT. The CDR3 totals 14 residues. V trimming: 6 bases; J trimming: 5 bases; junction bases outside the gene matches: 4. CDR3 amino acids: CASSAGLAGDTQYF. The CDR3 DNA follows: TGTGCCAGCAGCGCCGGACTAGCGGGAGATACGCAGTATTTT.

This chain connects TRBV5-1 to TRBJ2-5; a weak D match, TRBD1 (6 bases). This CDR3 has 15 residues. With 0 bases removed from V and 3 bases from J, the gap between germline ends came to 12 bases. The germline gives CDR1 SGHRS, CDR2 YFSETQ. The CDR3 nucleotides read TGCGCCAGCAGCTTGGAGGGCAGGGGAGAAGAGACCCAGTACTTC. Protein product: CASSLEGRGEETQYF.

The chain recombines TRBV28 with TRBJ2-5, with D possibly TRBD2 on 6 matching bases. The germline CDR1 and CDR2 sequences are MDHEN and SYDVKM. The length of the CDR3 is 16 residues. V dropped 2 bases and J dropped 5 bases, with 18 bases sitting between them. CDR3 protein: CASSLHSGAGLETQYF. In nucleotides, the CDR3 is TGTGCCAGCAGTTTACATAGCGGAGCCGGATTGGAGACCCAGTACTTC.

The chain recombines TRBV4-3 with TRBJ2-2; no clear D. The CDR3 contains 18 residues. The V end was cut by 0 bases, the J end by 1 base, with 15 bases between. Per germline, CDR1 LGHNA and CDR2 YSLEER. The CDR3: CASSQERVTVLNTGELFF. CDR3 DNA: TGCGCCAGCAGCCAAGAACGAGTAACAGTCTTGAACACCGGGGAGCTGTTTTTT.

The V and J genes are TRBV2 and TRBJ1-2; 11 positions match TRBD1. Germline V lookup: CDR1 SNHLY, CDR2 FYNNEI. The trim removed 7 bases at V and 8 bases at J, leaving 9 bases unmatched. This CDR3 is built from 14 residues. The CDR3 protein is CASILGQGAGGYTF. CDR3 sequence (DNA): TGTGCCAGCATTCTCGGACAGGGGGCGGGGGGCTACACCTTC.

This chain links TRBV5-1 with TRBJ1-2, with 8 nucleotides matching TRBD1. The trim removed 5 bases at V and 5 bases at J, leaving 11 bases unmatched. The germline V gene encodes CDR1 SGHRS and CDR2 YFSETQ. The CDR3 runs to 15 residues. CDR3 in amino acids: CASRRDGQGRYGYTF. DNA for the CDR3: TGCGCCAGCAGAAGGGACGGACAGGGCAGGTATGGCTACACCTTC.

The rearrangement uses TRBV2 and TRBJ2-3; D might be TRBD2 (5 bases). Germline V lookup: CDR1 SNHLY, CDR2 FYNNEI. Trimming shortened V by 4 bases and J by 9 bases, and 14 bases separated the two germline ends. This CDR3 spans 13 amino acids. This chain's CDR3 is CASSGDSSGTQYF. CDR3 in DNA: TGTGCCAGCAGTGGGGATTCAAGCGGAACGCAGTATTTT.

The CDR3, as DNA: TGTGCCAGCAGCTTATCAGGGTCGGACGAGCAGTACTTC. The encoded protein is CASSLSGSDEQYF. This chain connects TRBV7-9 to TRBJ2-7; perhaps TRBD1 as D (5 bases). V lost 2 bases and J lost 5, with 10 bases in between. The CDR3 spans 13 residues. From germline, CDR1 is SEHNR and CDR2 FQNEAQ (reference sequence).

Here the CDR3 DNA reads TGTGCCAGCAGCCAAGGAGGCTATAACACTGAAGCTTTCTTT. Translation: CASSQGGYNTEAFF. The chain combines TRBV3-1 (or the pseudogene TRBV3-2) with TRBJ1-1; D remains ambiguous. Trimming took 1 base from V and 2 from J, leaving 8 bases between them. There are 14 residues in the CDR3. Germline lookup yields CDR1 LGHDT and CDR2 YNNKEL (reference sequence).

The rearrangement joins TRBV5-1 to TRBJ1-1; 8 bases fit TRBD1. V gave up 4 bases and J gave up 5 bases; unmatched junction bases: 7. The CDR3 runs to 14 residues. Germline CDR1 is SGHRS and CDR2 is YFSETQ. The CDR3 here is CASSGYRGSTEAFF. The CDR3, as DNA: TGCGCCAGCAGCGGGTACAGGGGGAGTACTGAAGCTTTCTTT.

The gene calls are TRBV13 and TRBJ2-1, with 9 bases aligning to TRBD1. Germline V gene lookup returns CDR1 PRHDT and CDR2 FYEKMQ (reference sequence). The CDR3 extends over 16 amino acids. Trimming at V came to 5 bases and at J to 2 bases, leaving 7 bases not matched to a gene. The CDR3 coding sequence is TGTGCCAGCAGCCTGGGACAGGGAGGTGCCTACAATGAGCAGTTCTTC. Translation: CASSLGQGGAYNEQFF.

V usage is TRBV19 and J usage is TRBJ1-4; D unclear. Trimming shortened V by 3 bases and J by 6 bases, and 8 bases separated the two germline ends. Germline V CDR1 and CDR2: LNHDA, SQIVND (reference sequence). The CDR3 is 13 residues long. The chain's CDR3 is CASSMEGDEKLFF. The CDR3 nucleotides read TGTGCCAGTAGTATGGAGGGAGATGAAAAACTGTTTTTT.

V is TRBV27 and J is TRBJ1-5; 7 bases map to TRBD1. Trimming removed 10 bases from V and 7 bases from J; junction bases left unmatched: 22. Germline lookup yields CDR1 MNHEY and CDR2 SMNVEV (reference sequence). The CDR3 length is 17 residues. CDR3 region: CATPLGTVFSQEQPQHF. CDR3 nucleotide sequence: TGTGCCACCCCGTTGGGGACAGTTTTCTCACAGGAACAGCCCCAGCATTTT.

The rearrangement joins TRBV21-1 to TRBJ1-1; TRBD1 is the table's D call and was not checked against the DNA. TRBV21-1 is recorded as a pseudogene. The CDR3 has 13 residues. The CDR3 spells CASTPGQGLEAFF. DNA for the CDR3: TGTGCCAGCACCCCGGGACAGGGACTTGAAGCTTTCTTT.

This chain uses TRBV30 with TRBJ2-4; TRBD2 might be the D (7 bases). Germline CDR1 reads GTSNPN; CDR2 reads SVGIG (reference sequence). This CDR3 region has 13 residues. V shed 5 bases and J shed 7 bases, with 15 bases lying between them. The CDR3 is CAWGGGGANIQYF. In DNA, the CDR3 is TGTGCCTGGGGGGGAGGGGGAGCGAACATTCAGTACTTC.

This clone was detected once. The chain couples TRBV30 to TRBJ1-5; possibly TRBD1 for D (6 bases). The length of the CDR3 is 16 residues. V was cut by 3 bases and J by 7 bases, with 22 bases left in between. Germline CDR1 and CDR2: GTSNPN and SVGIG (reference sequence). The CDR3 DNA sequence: TGTGCCTGGAGCCCAGATCGGACAGCCGAAGGGCAGCCCCAGCATTTT. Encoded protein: CAWSPDRTAEGQPQHF.

CDR3 DNA sequence: TGTGCCAGCAGCACACTACAACTAGCGGGAGGGCCGAAGGAGTACTTC. This encodes CASSTLQLAGGPKEYF. The chain links TRBV5-4 to TRBJ2-7; TRBD2 agrees at 13 bases. With V trimmed by 4 bases and J by 11 bases, 15 bases remained unmatched. Germline V gene sequence: CDR1 SGHNT, CDR2 YYREEE (reference sequence). The CDR3 is 16 amino acids.

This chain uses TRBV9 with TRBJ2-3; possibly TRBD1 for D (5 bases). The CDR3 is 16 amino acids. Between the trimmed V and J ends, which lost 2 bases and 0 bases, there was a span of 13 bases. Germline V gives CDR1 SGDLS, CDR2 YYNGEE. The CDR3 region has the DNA TGTGCCAGCAGCGTTTCTTTGACAGTTAGCACAGATACGCAGTATTTT. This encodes CASSVSLTVSTDTQYF.

Written as DNA, the CDR3 is TGTGCCAGCAGCTCCCCTAGCGGGGCTTACAATGAGCAGTTCTTC. This encodes CASSSPSGAYNEQFF. V and J are TRBV5-4 and TRBJ2-1, with 9 positions matching TRBD2. CDR1 is SGHNT and CDR2 is YYREEE in the germline V gene (reference sequence). The junction had 5 bases not matched to a gene; V was cut back by 3 bases and J by 4 bases. This CDR3 has 15 amino acids.